The clone carrying this T cell receptor (beta chain) was observed many times. Gene names are the mouse ones. With the read ending 4 residues before the CDR3 end, the germline J gene is used to fill in that end. cDNA prepared by RNA extraction and subsequent reverse transcription served as the template for sequencing. The assay was immunoSEQ multiplex PCR, and TCRdb's table has in-frame clones only and misses some. The table lists some 18,000 clones, no singletons, with around a third in the top ten. The data stem from a study of CD8+ T cells in alopecia areata. Using CD4, CD8alpha, NKG2D, NKG2ACE and other markers, pooled cutaneous lymph node cells were sorted. Unmatched junction bases numbered 2, after V lost 3 bases and J lost 2 bases. The CDR3 totals 14 residues. In germline, CDR1 is NNHDY, CDR2 SYVADS.

The source of this sequence is a C3H/HeJ mouse with alopecia areata. This mouse strain has H2-k as its MHC haplotype. The sequenced sample was CD8+ T cells sorted from a lymph node. The V gene is TRBV13-3, the J gene TRBJ2-7, with TRBD2 matching over 10 bases. The CDR3 loop is CASSVTGGTYEQYF. CDR3 DNA, as far as it was read: TGTGCCAGCAGTGTGACTGGGGGGACCTAT.